This note documents a single TCR beta chain sequence. Antigen: not known. The PCR employed 60 Vbeta primers together with 13 Jbeta primers. TCRdb's table, derived via immunoSEQ multiplex PCR, lists solely in-frame clones and lacks some. The data show about 130,000 clones, roughly 79% seen once. This entry comes from a study of cytomegalovirus exposure and HLA in healthy donors. General study points: Roughly uniform sequencing depth across donors was assumed, possibly incorrectly.

This CDR3 is 16 amino acids long. The V and J ends lost 5 bases and 1 base, in that order; junction bases with no gene match: 9. Germline V gene data show CDR1 as SGHAT and CDR2 as FQNNGV. The chain combines TRBV11-2 with TRBJ1-1, with 8 positions matching TRBD1. The source of this sequence is a woman in her forties in good health and CMV-seronegative. Specimen: PBMCs. CDR3 sequence: CASSARAGTGNTEAFF. Here the CDR3 DNA reads TGTGCCAGCAGCGCGCGTGCCGGGACAGGGAACACTGAAGCTTTCTTT. The full variable domain, completed using reference TRBV11-2 and TRBJ1-1, is EAGVAQSPRYKIIEKRQSVAFWCNPISGHATLYWYQQILGQGPKLLIQFQNNGVVDDSQLPKDRFSAERLKGVDSTLKIQPAKLEDSAVYLCASSARAGTGNTEAFFGQGTRLTVV.